This T cell receptor beta chain was captured in a study of T cell responses to AZD1222 COVID-19 vaccine. On the study more broadly: Pooled together were second doses at about 4 or about 12 weeks.

Some clones are missing from TCRdb's copy, which holds only in-frame ones; the method was immunoSEQ multiplex PCR. The table includes 90,000 to 110,000 clones, roughly 88% detected once. This clone came up once. As yet, its antigen is unknown. Overall study findings and caveats: Compared with day 0, the breadth and depth of the Spike-specific TCR repertoire rose significantly after two doses of AZD1222. The sample set comprised mostly white British donors with more females, and clonal diversity was possibly underestimated. Unmutated variant regions are reportedly the target of nearly half of TCRs that are spike-specific.

V shed 3 bases, J shed 4 bases, and the junction held 6 bases outside the gene matches. The CDR3 has 15 residues. CDR1 and CDR2 (germline): LNHDA, SQIVND (reference sequence). This receptor was taken from an adult in good health. The rearrangement links TRBV19 to TRBJ2-1; TRBD1 agrees at 7 bases. The material sequenced was peripheral blood, taken on day 0 of AZD1222 vaccination. DNA of the CDR3: TGTGCCAGTAGTATCCCGGACAGGCCTTACAATGAGCAGTTCTTC. Residues: CASSIPDRPYNEQFF. The variable domain in full, with the rest retrieved from reference TRBV19 and TRBJ2-1, is DGGITQSPKYLFRKEGQNVTLSCEQNLNHDAMYWYRQDPGQGLRLIYYSQIVNDFQKGDIAEGYSVSREKKESFPLTVTSAQKNPTAFYLCASSIPDRPYNEQFFGPGTRLTVL.